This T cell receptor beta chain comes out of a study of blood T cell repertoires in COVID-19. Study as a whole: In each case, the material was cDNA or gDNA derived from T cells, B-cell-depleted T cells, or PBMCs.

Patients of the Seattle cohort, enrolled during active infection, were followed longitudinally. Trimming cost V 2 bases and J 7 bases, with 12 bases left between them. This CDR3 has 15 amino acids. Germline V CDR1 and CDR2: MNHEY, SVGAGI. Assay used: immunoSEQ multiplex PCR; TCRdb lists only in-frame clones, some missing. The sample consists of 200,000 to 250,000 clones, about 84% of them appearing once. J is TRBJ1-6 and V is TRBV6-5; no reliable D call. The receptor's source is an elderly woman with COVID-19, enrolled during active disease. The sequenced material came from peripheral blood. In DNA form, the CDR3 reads TGTGCCAGCAGTTACAGAACGCCCAGGAATTCACCCCTCCACTTT. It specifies CASSYRTPRNSPLHF.